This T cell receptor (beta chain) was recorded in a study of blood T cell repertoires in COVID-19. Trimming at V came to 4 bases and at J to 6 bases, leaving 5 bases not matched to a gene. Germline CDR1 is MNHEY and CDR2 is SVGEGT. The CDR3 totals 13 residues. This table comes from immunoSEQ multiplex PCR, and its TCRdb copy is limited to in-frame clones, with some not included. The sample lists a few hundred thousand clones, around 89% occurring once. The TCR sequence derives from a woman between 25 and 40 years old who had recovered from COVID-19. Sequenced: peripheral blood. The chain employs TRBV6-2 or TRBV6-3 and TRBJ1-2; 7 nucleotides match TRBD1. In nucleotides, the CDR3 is TGTGCCAGCAGTTCGACAGGGTACGATGGCTACACCTTC. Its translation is CASSSTGYDGYTF.